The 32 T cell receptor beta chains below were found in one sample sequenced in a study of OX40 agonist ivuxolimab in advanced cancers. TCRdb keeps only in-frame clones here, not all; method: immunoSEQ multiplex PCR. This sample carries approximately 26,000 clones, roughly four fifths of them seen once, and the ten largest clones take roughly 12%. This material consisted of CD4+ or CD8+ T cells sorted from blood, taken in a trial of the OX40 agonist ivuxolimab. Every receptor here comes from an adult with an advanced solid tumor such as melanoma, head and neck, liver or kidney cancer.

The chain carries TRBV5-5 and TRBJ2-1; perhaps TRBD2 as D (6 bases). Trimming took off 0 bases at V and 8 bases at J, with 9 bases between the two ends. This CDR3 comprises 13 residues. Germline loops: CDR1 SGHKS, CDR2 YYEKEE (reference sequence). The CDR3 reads CASSLAGGYEQFF. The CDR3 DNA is TGTGCCAGCAGCTTGGCTGGGGGGTATGAGCAGTTCTTC.

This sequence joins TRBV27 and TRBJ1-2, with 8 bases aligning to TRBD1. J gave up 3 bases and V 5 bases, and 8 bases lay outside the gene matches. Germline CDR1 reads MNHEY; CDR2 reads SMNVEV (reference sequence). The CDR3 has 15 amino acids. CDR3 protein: CASSPPGQGDYGYTF. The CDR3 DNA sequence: TGTGCCAGCAGTCCTCCCGGACAGGGCGACTATGGCTACACCTTC.

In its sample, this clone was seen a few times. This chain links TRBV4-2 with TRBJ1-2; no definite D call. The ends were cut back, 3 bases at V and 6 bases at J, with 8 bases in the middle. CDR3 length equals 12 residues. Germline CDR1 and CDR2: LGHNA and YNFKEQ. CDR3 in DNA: TGTGCCAGCAGCCATCGTGCGGATGGCTACACCTTC. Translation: CASSHRADGYTF.

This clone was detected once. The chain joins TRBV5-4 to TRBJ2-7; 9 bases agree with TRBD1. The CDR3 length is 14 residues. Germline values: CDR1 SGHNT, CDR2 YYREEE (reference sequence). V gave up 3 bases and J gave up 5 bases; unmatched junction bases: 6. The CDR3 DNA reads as TGTGCCAGCAGCTCCGGGACAGGGTTGAACGAGCAGTACTTC. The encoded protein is CASSSGTGLNEQYF.

The CDR3 spells CASSLAGSSYNEQFF. DNA for the CDR3: TGTGCCAGCAGCTTGGCGGGGAGCTCCTACAATGAGCAGTTCTTC. The chain couples TRBV5-5 to TRBJ2-1, with D perhaps matching TRBD2 (5 bases). V lost 0 bases and J 0 bases, leaving 7 bases between the germline ends. Germline CDR1 SGHKS, CDR2 YYEKEE (reference sequence). This CDR3 has 15 residues.

The CDR3 sequence is CASSQAWTMNTEAFF. The CDR3 bases are TGCGCCAGCAGCCAAGCGTGGACTATGAACACTGAAGCTTTCTTT. V usage is TRBV4-1 and J usage is TRBJ1-1; D is unclear. The CDR3 is 15 residues long. Per the germline V gene, CDR1 is MGHRA and CDR2 is YSYEKL. V lost 1 base and J 0 bases, leaving 9 bases between the germline ends.

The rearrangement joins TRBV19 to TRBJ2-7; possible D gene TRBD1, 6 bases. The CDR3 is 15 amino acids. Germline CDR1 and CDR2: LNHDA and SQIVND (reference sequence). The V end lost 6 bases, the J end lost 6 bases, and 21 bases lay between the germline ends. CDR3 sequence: CASSLDSSDLREQYF. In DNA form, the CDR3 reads TGTGCCAGTAGCCTGGACAGCTCTGATCTCCGCGAGCAGTACTTC.

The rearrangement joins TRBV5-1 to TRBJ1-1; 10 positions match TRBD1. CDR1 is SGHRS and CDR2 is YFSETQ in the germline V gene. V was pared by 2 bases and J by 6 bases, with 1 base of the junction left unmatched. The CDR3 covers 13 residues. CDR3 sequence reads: CASSFGQGAEAFF. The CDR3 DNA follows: TGCGCCAGCAGCTTTGGACAGGGGGCTGAAGCTTTCTTT.

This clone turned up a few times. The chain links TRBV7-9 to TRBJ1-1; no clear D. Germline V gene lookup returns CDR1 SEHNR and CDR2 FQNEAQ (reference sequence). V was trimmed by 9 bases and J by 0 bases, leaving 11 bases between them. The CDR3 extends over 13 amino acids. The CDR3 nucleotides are TGTGCCAGTCTGGGCGGACTGAACACTGAAGCTTTCTTT. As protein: CASLGGLNTEAFF.

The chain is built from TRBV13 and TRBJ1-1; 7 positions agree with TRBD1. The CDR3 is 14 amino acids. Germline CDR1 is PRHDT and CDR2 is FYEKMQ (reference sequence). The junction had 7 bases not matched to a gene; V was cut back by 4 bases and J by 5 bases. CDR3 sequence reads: CASSSRNRGTEAFF. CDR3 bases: TGTGCCAGCAGCTCCAGAAACAGGGGAACTGAAGCTTTCTTT.

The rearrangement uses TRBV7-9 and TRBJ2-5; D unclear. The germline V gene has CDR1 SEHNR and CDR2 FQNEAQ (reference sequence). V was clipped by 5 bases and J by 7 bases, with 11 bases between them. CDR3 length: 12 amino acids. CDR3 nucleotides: TGTGCCAGCAGCGCCTCTTCGGGGACCCAGTACTTC. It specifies CASSASSGTQYF.

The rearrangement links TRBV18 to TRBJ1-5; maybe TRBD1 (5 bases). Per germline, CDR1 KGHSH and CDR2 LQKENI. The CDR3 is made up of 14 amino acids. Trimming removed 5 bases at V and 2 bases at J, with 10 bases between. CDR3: CASSYGTGNQPQHF. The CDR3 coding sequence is TGTGCCAGCTCATACGGGACGGGCAATCAGCCCCAGCATTTT.

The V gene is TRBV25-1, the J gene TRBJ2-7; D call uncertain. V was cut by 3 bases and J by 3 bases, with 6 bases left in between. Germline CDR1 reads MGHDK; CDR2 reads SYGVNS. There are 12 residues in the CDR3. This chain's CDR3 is CASSEGRYEQYF. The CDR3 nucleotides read TGTGCCAGCAGTGAGGGTCGCTACGAGCAGTACTTC.

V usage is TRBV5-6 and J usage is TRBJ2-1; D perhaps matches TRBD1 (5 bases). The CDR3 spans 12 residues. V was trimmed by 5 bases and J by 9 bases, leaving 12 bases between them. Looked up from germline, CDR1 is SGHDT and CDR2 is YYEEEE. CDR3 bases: TGTGCCAGCAGTCTTTCCAGGGTTGAGCAGTTCTTC. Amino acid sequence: CASSLSRVEQFF.

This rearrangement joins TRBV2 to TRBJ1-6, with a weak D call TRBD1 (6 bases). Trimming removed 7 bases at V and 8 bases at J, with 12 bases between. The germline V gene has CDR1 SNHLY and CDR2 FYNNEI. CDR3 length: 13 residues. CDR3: CASTSKGDSPLHF. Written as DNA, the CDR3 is TGTGCCAGCACCTCCAAGGGGGATTCACCCCTCCACTTT. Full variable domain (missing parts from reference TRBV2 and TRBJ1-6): EPEVTQTPSHQVTQMGQEVILRCVPISNHLYFYWYRQILGQKVEFLVSFYNNEISEKSEIFDDQFSVERPDGSNFTLKIRSTKLEDSAMYFCASTSKGDSPLHFGNGTRLTVT.

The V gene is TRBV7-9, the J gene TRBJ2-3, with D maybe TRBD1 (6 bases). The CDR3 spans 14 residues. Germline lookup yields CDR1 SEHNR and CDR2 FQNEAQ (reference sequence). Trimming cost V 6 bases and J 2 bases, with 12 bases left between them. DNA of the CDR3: TGTGCCAGCAGAAAAGGACAGTCCACAGATACGCAGTATTTT. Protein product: CASRKGQSTDTQYF.

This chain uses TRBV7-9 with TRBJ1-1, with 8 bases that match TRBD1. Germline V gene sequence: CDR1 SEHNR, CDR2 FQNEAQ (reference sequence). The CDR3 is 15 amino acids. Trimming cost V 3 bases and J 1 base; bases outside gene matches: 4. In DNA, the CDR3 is TGTGCCAGCAGCTTGTGGGGGACAGGGAACACTGAAGCTTTCTTT. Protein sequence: CASSLWGTGNTEAFF.

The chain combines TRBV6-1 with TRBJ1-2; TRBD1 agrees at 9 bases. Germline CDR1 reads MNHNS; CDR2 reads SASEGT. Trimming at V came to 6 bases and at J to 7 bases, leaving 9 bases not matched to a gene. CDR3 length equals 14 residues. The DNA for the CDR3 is TGTGCCAGCAGGGGCCGGGACAGGGTGTTTGGCTACACCTTC. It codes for CASRGRDRVFGYTF.

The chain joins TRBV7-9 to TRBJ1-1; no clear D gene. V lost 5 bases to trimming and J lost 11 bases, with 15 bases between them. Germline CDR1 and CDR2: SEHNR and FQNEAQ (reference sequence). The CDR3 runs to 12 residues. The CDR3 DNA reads TGTGCCAGCAGCCCAAACAGCCTGGGGGCTTTCTTT. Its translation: CASSPNSLGAFF.

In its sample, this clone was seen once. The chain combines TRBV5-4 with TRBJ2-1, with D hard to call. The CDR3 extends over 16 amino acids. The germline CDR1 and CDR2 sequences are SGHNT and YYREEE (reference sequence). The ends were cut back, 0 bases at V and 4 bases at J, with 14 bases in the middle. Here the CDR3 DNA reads TGTGCCAGCAGCTTGGCCAAGAGCGACCCTTACAATGAGCAGTTCTTC. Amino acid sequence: CASSLAKSDPYNEQFF.

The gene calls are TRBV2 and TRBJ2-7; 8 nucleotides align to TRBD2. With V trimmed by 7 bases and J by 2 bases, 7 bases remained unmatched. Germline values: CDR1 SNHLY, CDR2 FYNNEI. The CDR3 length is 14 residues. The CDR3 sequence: CASIGGGRTYEQYF. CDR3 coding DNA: TGTGCCAGCATCGGGGGGGGCCGCACCTACGAGCAGTACTTC.

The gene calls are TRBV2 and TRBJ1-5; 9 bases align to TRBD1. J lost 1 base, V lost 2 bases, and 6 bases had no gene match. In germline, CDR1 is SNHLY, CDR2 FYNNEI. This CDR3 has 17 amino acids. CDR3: CASSEHGDRVSNQPQHF. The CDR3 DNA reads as TGTGCCAGCAGTGAACATGGGGACAGGGTGAGCAATCAGCCCCAGCATTTT.

The DNA of the CDR3 is TGCGCCAGCAGTATCCCCCGGACTAGATCGTCCAATGAGCAGTTCTTC. This sequence encodes CASSIPRTRSSNEQFF. The V call is TRBV4-1, the J call TRBJ2-1, with 7 bases fitting TRBD2. The CDR3 totals 16 residues. With V trimmed by 6 bases and J by 6 bases, 14 bases remained unmatched. Germline V gives CDR1 MGHRA, CDR2 YSYEKL.

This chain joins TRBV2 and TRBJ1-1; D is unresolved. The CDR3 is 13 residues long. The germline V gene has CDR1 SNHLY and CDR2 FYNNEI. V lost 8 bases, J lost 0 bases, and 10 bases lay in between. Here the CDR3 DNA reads TGTGCCAGCCTTTTCACACTGAACACTGAAGCTTTCTTT. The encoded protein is CASLFTLNTEAFF.

The CDR3: CASSLTTRSYEQYF. In DNA form, the CDR3 reads TGTGCCAGCAGCTTGACGACTAGGTCCTACGAGCAGTACTTC. The V call is TRBV13, the J call TRBJ2-7, with D perhaps matching TRBD2 (6 bases). V lost 3 bases, J lost 1 base, and 10 bases lay in between. Germline CDR1 is PRHDT and CDR2 is FYEKMQ (reference sequence). The CDR3 consists of 14 residues.

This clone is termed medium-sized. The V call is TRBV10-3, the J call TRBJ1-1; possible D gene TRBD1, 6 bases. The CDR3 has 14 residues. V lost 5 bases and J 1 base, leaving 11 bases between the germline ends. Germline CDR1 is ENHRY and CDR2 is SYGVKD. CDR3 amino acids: CAISLGQTNTEAFF. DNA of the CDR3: TGTGCCATCAGTCTCGGACAGACGAACACTGAAGCTTTCTTT.

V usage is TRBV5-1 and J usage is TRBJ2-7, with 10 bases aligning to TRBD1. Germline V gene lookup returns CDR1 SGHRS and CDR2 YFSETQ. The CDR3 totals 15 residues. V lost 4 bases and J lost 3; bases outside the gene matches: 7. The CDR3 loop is CASSPTGGPYYEQYF. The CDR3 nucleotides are TGCGCCAGCAGCCCGACAGGGGGCCCCTACTACGAGCAGTACTTC.

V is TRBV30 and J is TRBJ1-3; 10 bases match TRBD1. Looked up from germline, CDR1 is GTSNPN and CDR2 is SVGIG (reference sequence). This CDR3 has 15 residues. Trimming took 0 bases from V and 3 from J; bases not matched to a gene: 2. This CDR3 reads CAWSVTGGYGNTIYF. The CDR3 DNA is TGTGCCTGGAGTGTGACAGGGGGCTATGGAAACACCATATATTTT.

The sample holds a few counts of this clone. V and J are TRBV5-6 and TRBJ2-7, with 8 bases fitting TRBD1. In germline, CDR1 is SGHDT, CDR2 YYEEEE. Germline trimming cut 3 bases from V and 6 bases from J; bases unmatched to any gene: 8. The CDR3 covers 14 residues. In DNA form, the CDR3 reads TGTGCCAGCAGCTCAGGGACAGGTTTGAGCGAGCAGTACTTC. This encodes CASSSGTGLSEQYF.

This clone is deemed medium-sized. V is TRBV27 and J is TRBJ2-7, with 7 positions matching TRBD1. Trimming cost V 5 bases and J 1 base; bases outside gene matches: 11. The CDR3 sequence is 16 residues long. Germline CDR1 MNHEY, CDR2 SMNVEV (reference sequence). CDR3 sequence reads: CASSPKGARGSYEQYF. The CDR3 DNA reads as TGTGCCAGCAGTCCAAAGGGGGCAAGGGGGTCCTACGAGCAGTACTTC.

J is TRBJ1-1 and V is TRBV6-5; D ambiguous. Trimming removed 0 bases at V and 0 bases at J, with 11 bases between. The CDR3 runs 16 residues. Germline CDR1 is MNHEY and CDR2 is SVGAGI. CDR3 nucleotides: TGTGCCAGCAGTTACTCTGCGGCTCGACTGAACACTGAAGCTTTCTTT. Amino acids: CASSYSAARLNTEAFF.

The CDR3 protein is CASSLGGAGTEAFF. CDR3 DNA sequence: TGTGCCAGCAGCTTAGGAGGGGCCGGGACTGAAGCTTTCTTT. The chain joins TRBV7-9 to TRBJ1-1; D is perhaps TRBD1 (5 bases). CDR3 length: 14 amino acids. The germline V gene has CDR1 SEHNR and CDR2 FQNEAQ (reference sequence). V was clipped by 1 base and J by 5 bases, with 11 bases between them.